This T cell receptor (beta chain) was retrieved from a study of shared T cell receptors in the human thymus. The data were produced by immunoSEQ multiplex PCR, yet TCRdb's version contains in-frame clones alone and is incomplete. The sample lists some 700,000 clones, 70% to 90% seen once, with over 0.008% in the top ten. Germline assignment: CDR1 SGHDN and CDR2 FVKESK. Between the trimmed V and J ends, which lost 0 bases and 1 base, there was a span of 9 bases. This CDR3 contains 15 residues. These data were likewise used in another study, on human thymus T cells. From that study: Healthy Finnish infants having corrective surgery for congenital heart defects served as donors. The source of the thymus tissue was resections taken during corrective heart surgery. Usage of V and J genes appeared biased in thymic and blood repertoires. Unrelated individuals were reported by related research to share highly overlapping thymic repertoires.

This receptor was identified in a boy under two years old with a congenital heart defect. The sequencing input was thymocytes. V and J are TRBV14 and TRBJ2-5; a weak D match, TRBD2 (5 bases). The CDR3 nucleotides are TGTGCCAGCAGCCAAGAGACGGGGTTCCAAGAGACCCAGTACTTC. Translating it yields CASSQETGFQETQYF.